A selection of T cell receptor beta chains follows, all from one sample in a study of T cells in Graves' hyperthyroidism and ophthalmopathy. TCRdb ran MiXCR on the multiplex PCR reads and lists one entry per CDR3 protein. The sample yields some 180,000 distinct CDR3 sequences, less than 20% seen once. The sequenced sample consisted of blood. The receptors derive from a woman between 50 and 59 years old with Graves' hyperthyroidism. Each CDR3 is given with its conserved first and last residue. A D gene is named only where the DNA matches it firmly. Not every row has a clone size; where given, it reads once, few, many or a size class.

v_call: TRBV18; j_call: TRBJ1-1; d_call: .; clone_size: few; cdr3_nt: TGTGCCAGCTCACAGGGATATATAGACACTGAAGCTTTCTTT; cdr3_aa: CASSQGYIDTEAFF
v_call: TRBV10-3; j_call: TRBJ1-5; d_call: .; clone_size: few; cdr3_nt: TGTGCCATCAGTGATCTGGACGGGGGGAATCAGCCCCAGCATTTT; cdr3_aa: CAISDLDGGNQPQHF
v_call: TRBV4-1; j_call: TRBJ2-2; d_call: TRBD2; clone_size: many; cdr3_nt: TGCGCCAGCAGCCAAGCTAGCGGAACGAACACCGGGGAGCTGTTTTTT; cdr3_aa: CASSQASGTNTGELFF
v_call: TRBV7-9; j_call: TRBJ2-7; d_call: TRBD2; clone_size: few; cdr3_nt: TGTGCCAGCAGACCAGGGACTAGGTTCGAGCAGTACTTC; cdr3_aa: CASRPGTRFEQYF
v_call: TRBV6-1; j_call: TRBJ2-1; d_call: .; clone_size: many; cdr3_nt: TGTGCCAGCAGTGAACGTTCCGGGAAAAGTGTGGACAATGAGCAGTTCTTC; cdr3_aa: CASSERSGKSVDNEQFF
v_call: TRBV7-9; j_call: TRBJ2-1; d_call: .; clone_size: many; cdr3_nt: TGTGCCAGCAGCCCCCAGGCTAGCTATGAGCAGTTCTTC; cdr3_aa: CASSPQASYEQFF
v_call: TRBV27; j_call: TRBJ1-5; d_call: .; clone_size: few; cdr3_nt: TGTGCCAGCAGGCCTTTGGGGATTAACCAGCCCCAGCATTTT; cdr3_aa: CASRPLGINQPQHF
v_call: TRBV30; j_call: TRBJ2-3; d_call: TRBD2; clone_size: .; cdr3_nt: TGTGCCTGGAGTGTAGGGGCGGGAGAAGATACGCAGTATTTT; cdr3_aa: CAWSVGAGEDTQYF
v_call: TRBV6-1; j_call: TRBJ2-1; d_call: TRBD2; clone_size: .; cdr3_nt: TGTGCCAGCAGTAGCGGGAGCTTAATCTACAATGAGCAGTTCTTC; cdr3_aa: CASSSGSLIYNEQFF
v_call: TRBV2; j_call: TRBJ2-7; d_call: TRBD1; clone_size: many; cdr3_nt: TGTGCCAGCAGTGAAGGGACAGGGGGCCCCTACGAGCAGTACTTC; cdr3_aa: CASSEGTGGPYEQYF
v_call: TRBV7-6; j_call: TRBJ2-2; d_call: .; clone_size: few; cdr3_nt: TGTGCCAGCAGCCCAGAGGTACAGGCGAACACCGGGGAGCTGTTTTTT; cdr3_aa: CASSPEVQANTGELFF
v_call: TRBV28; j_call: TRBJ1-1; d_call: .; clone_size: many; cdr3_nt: TGTGCCAGCACAGACCCCGCCAAAGCTTTCTTT; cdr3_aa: CASTDPAKAFF
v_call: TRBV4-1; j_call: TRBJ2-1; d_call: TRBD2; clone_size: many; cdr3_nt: TGCGCCAGCAGCCAAGAAGGACTAGCGGGAGCAAACAATGAGCAGTTCTTC; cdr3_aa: CASSQEGLAGANNEQFF
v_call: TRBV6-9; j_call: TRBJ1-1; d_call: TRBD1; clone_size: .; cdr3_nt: TGTGCCAGCAGTTTTCAGGGGGCGAGCACTGAAGCTTTCTTT; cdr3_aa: CASSFQGASTEAFF
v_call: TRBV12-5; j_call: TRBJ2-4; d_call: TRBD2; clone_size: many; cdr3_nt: TGTGCTAGTGGTTTGGTACTTCCAGCGGGAGAGACGCAAGCCAAAAACATTCAGTACTTC; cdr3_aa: CASGLVLPAGETQAKNIQYF
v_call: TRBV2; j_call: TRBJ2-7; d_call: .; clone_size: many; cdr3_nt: TGTGCCAGCAGTGGGCTTCTGGCTCCCACGAGTGGCGAGCAGTACTTC; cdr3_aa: CASSGLLAPTSGEQYF
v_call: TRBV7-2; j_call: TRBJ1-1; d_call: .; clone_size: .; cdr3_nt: TGTGCCAGCAGCCCGACAGTTAACACTGAAGCTTTCTTT; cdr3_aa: CASSPTVNTEAFF
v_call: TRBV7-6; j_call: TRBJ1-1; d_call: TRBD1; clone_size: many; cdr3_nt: TGTGCCAGCAGCTCCACCAACAGGGGCTTGATGAACACTGAAGCTTTCTTT; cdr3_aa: CASSSTNRGLMNTEAFF
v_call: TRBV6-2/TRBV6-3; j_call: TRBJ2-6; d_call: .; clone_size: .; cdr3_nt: TGTGCCAGCAGTTACCACAGGGTCTCTGGGGCCAACGTCCTGACTTTC; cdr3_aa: CASSYHRVSGANVLTF
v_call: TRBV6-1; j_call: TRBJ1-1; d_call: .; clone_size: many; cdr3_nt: TGTGCCAGCAGTAACAGTGTGAACACTGAAGCTTTCTTT; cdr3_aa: CASSNSVNTEAFF
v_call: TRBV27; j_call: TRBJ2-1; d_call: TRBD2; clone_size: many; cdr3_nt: TGTGCCAGCAGTTTTTCCGGGTTCTCAGCGGGGGGCGGGAATGAGCAGTTCTTC; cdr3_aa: CASSFSGFSAGGGNEQFF
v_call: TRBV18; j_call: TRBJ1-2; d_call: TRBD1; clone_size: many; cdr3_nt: TGTGCCAGCTCAGGGACAGTCAACTATGGCTACACCTTC; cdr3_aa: CASSGTVNYGYTF
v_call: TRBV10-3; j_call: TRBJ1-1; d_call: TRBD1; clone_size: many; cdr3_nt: TGTGCCATCAGTGAGCCCCACAGGGGACAGGGAGGTAGTCCGGCTTTCTTT; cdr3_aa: CAISEPHRGQGGSPAFF
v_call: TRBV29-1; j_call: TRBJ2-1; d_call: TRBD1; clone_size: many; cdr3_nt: TGCAGCGTGCCAAGGACAGGGAGCTCCTACAATGAGCAGTTCTTC; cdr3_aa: CSVPRTGSSYNEQFF
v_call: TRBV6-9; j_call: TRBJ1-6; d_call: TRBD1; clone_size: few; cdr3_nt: TGTGCCAGCAGTTACACCGGGACAGGGGGCGATTCACCCCTCCACTTT; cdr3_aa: CASSYTGTGGDSPLHF
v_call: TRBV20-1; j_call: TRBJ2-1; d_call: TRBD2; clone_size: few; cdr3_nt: TGCAGTGCTTTGACTAGCGGATACAATGAGCAGTTCTTC; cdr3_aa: CSALTSGYNEQFF
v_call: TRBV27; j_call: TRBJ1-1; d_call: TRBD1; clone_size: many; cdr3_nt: TGTGCCAGCAGTTTATGGGGCAGGGGGATGAACACTGAAGCTTTCTTT; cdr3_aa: CASSLWGRGMNTEAFF
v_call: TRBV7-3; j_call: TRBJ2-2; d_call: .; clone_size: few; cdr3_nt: TGTGCCAGCAGCTTAGGGCAGGTGAACACCGGGGAGCTGTTTTTT; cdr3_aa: CASSLGQVNTGELFF
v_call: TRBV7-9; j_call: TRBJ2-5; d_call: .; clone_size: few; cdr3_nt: TGTGCCAGCAGCTTAGGGTCTGGTAGTAAAGAGACCCAGTACTTC; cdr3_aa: CASSLGSGSKETQYF
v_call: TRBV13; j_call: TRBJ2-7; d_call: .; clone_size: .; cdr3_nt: TGTGCCACCTGCCGCCCCGAGAATGAGCAGTACTTC; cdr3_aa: CATCRPENEQYF
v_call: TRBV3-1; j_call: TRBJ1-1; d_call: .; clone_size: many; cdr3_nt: TGTGCCAGCAGCGTACCGGGGGTGAACACTGAAGCTTTCTTT; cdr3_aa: CASSVPGVNTEAFF
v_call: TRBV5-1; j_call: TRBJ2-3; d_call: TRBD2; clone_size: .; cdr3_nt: TGCGCCAGCAGCTTGGGACTAGCGGGAGGAAACACAGATACGCAGTATTTT; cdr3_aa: CASSLGLAGGNTDTQYF
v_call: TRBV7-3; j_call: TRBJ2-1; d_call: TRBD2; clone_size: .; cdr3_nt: TGTGCCAGCAGCCCCAACCGAGCGGGAGGTCGCGAGCAGTTCTTC; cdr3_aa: CASSPNRAGGREQFF
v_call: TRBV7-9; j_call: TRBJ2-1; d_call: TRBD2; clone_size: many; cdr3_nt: TGTGCCAGCAGACGCCTAGCGGGCGGAAGCTCCTACAATGAGCAGTTCTTC; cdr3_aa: CASRRLAGGSSYNEQFF
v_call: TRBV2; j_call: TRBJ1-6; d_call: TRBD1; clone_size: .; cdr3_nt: TGTGCCAGCAGACATACGGACAGGGCCTATAATTCACCCCTCCACTTT; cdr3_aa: CASRHTDRAYNSPLHF
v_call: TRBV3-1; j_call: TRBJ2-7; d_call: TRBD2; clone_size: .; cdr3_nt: TGTGCCAGCAGTCTAAGGGGACTAGCGGGAGCACACTCCTACGAGCAGTACTTC; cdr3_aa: CASSLRGLAGAHSYEQYF
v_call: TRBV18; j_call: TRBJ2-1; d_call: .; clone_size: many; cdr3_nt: TGTGCCAGCTCACAAGGCGTCGTACTCAATGAGCAGTTCTTC; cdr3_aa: CASSQGVVLNEQFF
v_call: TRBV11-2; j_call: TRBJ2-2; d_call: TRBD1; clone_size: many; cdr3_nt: TGTGCCAGCAGCCTGGACAGGTTAATAACCGGGGAGCTGTTTTTT; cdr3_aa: CASSLDRLITGELFF
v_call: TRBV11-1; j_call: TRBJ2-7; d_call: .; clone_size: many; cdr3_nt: TGTGCCAGCAGGTCCGGACGAGAGGAGCAGTACTTC; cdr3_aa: CASRSGREEQYF
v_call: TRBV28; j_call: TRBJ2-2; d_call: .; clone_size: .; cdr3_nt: TGTGCCAGCAGCCTGGCGGTTTCTCTGGAGTGGACCACCGGGGAGCTGTTTTTT; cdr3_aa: CASSLAVSLEWTTGELFF
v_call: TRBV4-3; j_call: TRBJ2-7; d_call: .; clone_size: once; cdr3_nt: TGCGCCAGCAGCCAAGATACGGGAGTCACCTACGAGCAGTACTTC; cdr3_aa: CASSQDTGVTYEQYF